Below are 28 T cell receptor beta chains sequenced from a single sample in a study of T cell changes during pregnancy in multiple sclerosis. TCRdb's copy holds only in-frame clones and misses some; the assay was immunoSEQ multiplex PCR. The table lists 95,000 to 100,000 clones, 80% to 95% of them singletons. Sample: peripheral blood, taken in the second trimester of pregnancy. Source of these receptors: a female donor with multiple sclerosis, enrolled in a pregnancy study.

V gene TRBV4-2 combines with J gene TRBJ2-7; D unresolved. Trimming took off 2 bases at V and 7 bases at J, with 12 bases between the two ends. Germline CDR1 reads LGHNA; CDR2 reads YNFKEQ. The CDR3 length is 13 residues. DNA of the CDR3: TGTGCCAGCAGCCAACTATACTACTGGGAGCAGTACTTC. It translates to CASSQLYYWEQYF.

The rearrangement joins TRBV28 to TRBJ2-7, with TRBD1 as a possible D gene (6 bases). The V gene's germline CDR1 is MDHEN and CDR2 SYDVKM. Between the trimmed V and J ends, which lost 6 bases and 3 bases, there was a span of 15 bases. The CDR3 is 14 residues long. The DNA for the CDR3 is TGTGCCAGCAGACTAGACAGGTCGATCTACGAGCAGTACTTC. This codes for CASRLDRSIYEQYF.

The genes are TRBV10-3 and TRBJ2-7; TRBD2 aligns across 7 bases. CDR3 length: 16 residues. Per the germline V gene, CDR1 is ENHRY and CDR2 is SYGVKD. After removal of 10 bases from V and 2 bases from J, the junction contained 17 bases not matched to a gene. As DNA, the CDR3 is TGTGCCACCGCGGCTGGGGGGGAAATAGGACCCTACGAGCAGTACTTC. Translating it yields CATAAGGEIGPYEQYF.

J is TRBJ2-1 and V is TRBV7-2, with a weak D call TRBD1 (6 bases). The CDR3 sequence is 13 residues long. The germline V and J ends were trimmed by 8 bases and 5 bases, with 13 bases remaining between them. Per the germline V gene, CDR1 is SGHTA and CDR2 is FQGNSA. CDR3 sequence: CASGTYLNNEQFF. The CDR3 DNA reads as TGTGCCAGCGGGACATACCTCAACAATGAGCAGTTCTTC.

In DNA, the CDR3 is TGTGCCACCAGCAGACGGGGGAACTCCTACGAGCAGTACTTC. This translates into CATSRRGNSYEQYF. The gene calls are TRBV15 and TRBJ2-7; TRBD2 might be the D (6 bases). The CDR3 consists of 14 residues. CDR1 and CDR2 from the germline V gene are LNHNV and YYDKDF (reference sequence). Trimming pared 2 bases from V and 0 bases from J, leaving 8 bases between.

This sequence joins TRBV4-3 and TRBJ2-4; tentatively, D is TRBD2 (6 bases). The germline gives CDR1 LGHNA, CDR2 YSLEER. This CDR3 has 17 residues. Trimming stripped 0 bases from V and 1 base from J, with 13 bases between. The CDR3 loop is CASSQDQWDSAKNIQYF. CDR3 sequence (DNA): TGCGCCAGCAGCCAAGATCAGTGGGACTCGGCCAAAAACATTCAGTACTTC.

The chain uses TRBV7-9 and TRBJ2-3; D is undetermined. The CDR3 loop spans 14 amino acids. Germline CDR1 is SEHNR and CDR2 is FQNEAQ (reference sequence). V lost 2 bases to trimming and J lost 2 bases, with 8 bases between them. The CDR3 here is CASSLKPVTDTQYF. The DNA for the CDR3 is TGTGCCAGCAGCTTAAAACCGGTCACAGATACGCAGTATTTT.

The chain joins TRBV2 to TRBJ1-5; weak D call: TRBD1 (5 bases). CDR1 and CDR2 (germline): SNHLY, FYNNEI. The CDR3 is 14 residues long. Trimming took off 3 bases at V and 4 bases at J, with 10 bases between the two ends. The CDR3 nucleotides read TGTGCCAGCAGTGATCCAGGGTGGAATCAGCCCCAGCATTTT. Protein product: CASSDPGWNQPQHF.

This chain connects TRBV7-8 to TRBJ1-5; D gene ambiguous. The CDR3 consists of 15 residues. CDR1 is SGHVS, CDR2 FQNEAQ, per germline. With 4 bases removed from V and 7 bases from J, the gap between germline ends came to 17 bases. DNA of the CDR3: TGTGCCAGCAGCTCCGGGGTTCGGTCAGCGCAGCCCCAGCATTTT. Residues: CASSSGVRSAQPQHF.

This rearrangement joins TRBV7-2 to TRBJ2-3; the match to TRBD1 covers 7 bases. Germline CDR1 SGHTA, CDR2 FQGNSA. The CDR3 has 14 residues. The ends lost 2 bases at V and 6 bases at J; junction bases unmatched: 5. CDR3 in DNA: TGTGCCAGCAGCTTATCGGGACAGTGGGATACGCAGTATTTT. Protein sequence: CASSLSGQWDTQYF.

V is TRBV19 and J is TRBJ1-1; 9 bases fit TRBD1. Losses at the gene ends were 5 bases for V and 0 bases for J; bases not matched to a gene: 7. The V gene's germline CDR1 is LNHDA and CDR2 SQIVND (reference sequence). The CDR3 sequence is 16 residues long. The CDR3 loop reads CASSVGTGPMNTEAFF. CDR3 bases: TGTGCCAGTAGTGTTGGGACAGGGCCCATGAACACTGAAGCTTTCTTT. Full variable domain (outside the CDR3, taken from reference TRBV19 and TRBJ1-1): DGGITQSPKYLFRKEGQNVTLSCEQNLNHDAMYWYRQDPGQGLRLIYYSQIVNDFQKGDIAEGYSVSREKKESFPLTVTSAQKNPTAFYLCASSVGTGPMNTEAFFGQGTRLTVV.

This clone occurred once. The CDR3 nucleotides read TGTGCCAGCAGTTTACTGGGGGGAGAGCAGTACTTC. It translates to CASSLLGGEQYF. This chain joins TRBV28 and TRBJ2-7; tentative D call: TRBD2 (6 bases). The CDR3 length is 12 residues. Germline V lookup: CDR1 MDHEN, CDR2 SYDVKM. Between the trimmed V and J ends, which lost 2 bases and 7 bases, there was a span of 9 bases.

This clone has just a few counts. V usage is TRBV6-1 and J usage is TRBJ2-7, with a possible D match to TRBD2 (5 bases). Germline CDR1 is MNHNS and CDR2 is SASEGT. The V end was cut by 3 bases, the J end by 7 bases, with 22 bases between. This CDR3 contains 16 residues. CDR3 DNA sequence: TGTGCCAGCAGTGACGGCAGACCGGCGCCGAGGGCTGAGCAGTACTTC. Translated, it gives CASSDGRPAPRAEQYF.

The chain joins TRBV19 to TRBJ2-1, with D perhaps matching TRBD2 (5 bases). Deletions cut 4 bases from V and 7 bases from J, with 5 bases between. From germline, CDR1 is LNHDA and CDR2 SQIVND (reference sequence). CDR3 length equals 11 residues. The CDR3 spells CASSRENEQFF. In DNA, the CDR3 is TGTGCCAGTAGTAGGGAGAATGAGCAGTTCTTC.

The V call is TRBV14, the J call TRBJ2-1; no definite D call. The CDR3 is 12 amino acids. CDR1 and CDR2 from the germline V gene are SGHDN and FVKESK. V lost 4 bases and J lost 9, with 10 bases in between. CDR3 protein: CASSLSRREQFF. In nucleotides, the CDR3 is TGTGCCAGCAGCCTTAGCCGCCGTGAGCAGTTCTTC.

The gene calls are TRBV10-3 and TRBJ2-2; tentative D call: TRBD2 (7 bases). The germline V gene encodes CDR1 ENHRY and CDR2 SYGVKD. This CDR3 is built from 15 residues. Trimming left V 3 bases short and J 4 bases short, with 12 bases between. The CDR3 region has the DNA TGTGCCATCAGTGACGGGGGGCGGGGCACCGGGGAGCTGTTTTTT. Its translation is CAISDGGRGTGELFF.

The chain is built from TRBV6-1 and TRBJ2-7, with 9 nucleotides matching TRBD1. This CDR3 is 14 amino acids long. The V gene's germline CDR1 is MNHNS and CDR2 SASEGT. After removal of 8 bases from V and 2 bases from J, the junction contained 7 bases not matched to a gene. This CDR3 is CASEAGTGTYEQYF. The CDR3 DNA reads TGTGCCAGCGAAGCCGGGACAGGGACCTACGAGCAGTACTTC.

This clone was seen just once. This chain connects TRBV5-6 to TRBJ2-7; D is uncertain. This CDR3 spans 11 amino acids. With 4 bases removed from V and 3 bases from J, the gap between germline ends came to 5 bases. CDR1 is SGHDT and CDR2 is YYEEEE in the germline V gene. The CDR3 DNA follows: TGTGCCAGCAGCATTCTCTACGAGCAGTACTTC. The encoded protein is CASSILYEQYF.

This sequence joins TRBV28 and TRBJ2-6; TRBD2 is a possible D gene (6 bases). The germline V and J ends were trimmed by 7 bases and 0 bases, with 10 bases remaining between them. The germline CDR1 and CDR2 sequences are MDHEN and SYDVKM. The CDR3 is made up of 15 amino acids. CDR3 loop: CASTRGISGANVLTF. The CDR3 DNA sequence: TGTGCCAGCACCCGGGGGATCTCTGGGGCCAACGTCCTGACTTTC.

The chain uses TRBV27 and TRBJ2-1; 8 bases align to TRBD2. The CDR3 runs 15 residues. V dropped 4 bases and J dropped 6; count of bases not matched to a gene: 8. Germline loops: CDR1 MNHEY, CDR2 SMNVEV (reference sequence). The CDR3 here is CASSWSGRTGNEQFF. The CDR3 DNA reads TGTGCCAGCAGTTGGAGCGGGAGAACCGGCAATGAGCAGTTCTTC.

This sequence joins TRBV27 and TRBJ2-7, with 8 nucleotides matching TRBD1. J gave up 3 bases and V 3 bases, and 4 bases lay outside the gene matches. CDR3 size: 14 residues. Germline V gene lookup returns CDR1 MNHEY and CDR2 SMNVEV (reference sequence). This CDR3 is CASSLRGQGYEQYF. CDR3 nucleotide sequence: TGTGCCAGCAGTTTGCGTGGACAGGGCTACGAGCAGTACTTC.

The rearrangement uses TRBV19 and TRBJ2-6; TRBD2 matches 7 bases. The CDR3 length is 20 residues. Germline values: CDR1 LNHDA, CDR2 SQIVND (reference sequence). V shed 3 bases, J shed 0 bases, and the junction held 14 bases outside the gene matches. CDR3 bases: TGTGCCAGTAGTATCCGGGCCCCACGAGGGAGGGTCTCTGGGGCCAACGTCCTGACTTTC. This sequence encodes CASSIRAPRGRVSGANVLTF. Combining the CDR3 with reference TRBV19 and TRBJ2-6 gives the whole variable domain DGGITQSPKYLFRKEGQNVTLSCEQNLNHDAMYWYRQDPGQGLRLIYYSQIVNDFQKGDIAEGYSVSREKKESFPLTVTSAQKNPTAFYLCASSIRAPRGRVSGANVLTFGAGSRLTVL.

This chain connects TRBV28 to TRBJ2-5, with 7 bases matching TRBD1. The CDR3 loop spans 16 amino acids. Germline V gene sequence: CDR1 MDHEN, CDR2 SYDVKM. J was trimmed by 5 bases and V by 4 bases; bases with no gene match: 13. The CDR3 here is CASSSIEQGSRETQYF. The CDR3 DNA follows: TGTGCCAGCAGTTCAATAGAACAGGGGTCAAGGGAGACCCAGTACTTC.

Note on this clone: Other DNA sequences within the sample encode an identical CDR3. This chain uses TRBV5-1 with TRBJ2-2; 8 nucleotides agree with TRBD2. With V trimmed by 0 bases and J by 4 bases, 8 bases remained unmatched. The CDR3 totals 17 residues. CDR1 and CDR2 from the germline V gene are SGHRS and YFSETQ. The CDR3 here is CASSLAGRGSGTGELFF. CDR3 bases: TGCGCCAGCAGCTTGGCCGGGAGGGGGAGCGGCACCGGGGAGCTGTTTTTT.

The table lists this clone with a count of one. The chain recombines TRBV11-3 with TRBJ2-3; D uncertain. Germline V CDR1 and CDR2: SGHNT, YENEEA. V was cut by 5 bases and J by 5 bases, with 11 bases left in between. This CDR3 comprises 13 residues. CDR3 loop: CASSPTAGDTQYF. The CDR3 DNA reads as TGTGCCAGCAGCCCCACGGCAGGAGATACGCAGTATTTT.

The chain links TRBV27 to TRBJ2-6; 9 nucleotides match TRBD1. Trimming took 4 bases from V and 4 from J; bases not matched to a gene: 11. In germline, CDR1 is MNHEY, CDR2 SMNVEV (reference sequence). The CDR3 spans 18 residues. In nucleotides, the CDR3 is TGTGCCAGCAGTTCGGGACAGGGATTAATTAAGGGGGCCAACGTCCTGACTTTC. It is translated as CASSSGQGLIKGANVLTF.

The chain has TRBV6-6 and TRBJ2-7, with a possible D match to TRBD1 (6 bases). Germline values: CDR1 MNHNY, CDR2 SVGAGI (reference sequence). This CDR3 comprises 12 residues. V lost 6 bases to trimming and J lost 6 bases, with 12 bases between them. The CDR3 here is CASSEQGGEQYF. As DNA, the CDR3 is TGTGCCAGCAGCGAACAGGGCGGCGAGCAGTACTTC.

The V and J genes are TRBV15 and TRBJ2-1; 8 nucleotides align to TRBD2. V lost 1 base, J lost 7 bases, and 15 bases stayed unmatched. The CDR3 is 18 amino acids. Germline V gives CDR1 LNHNV, CDR2 YYDKDF (reference sequence). The CDR3 reads CATSRAPGLSGSGNEQFF. CDR3 bases: TGTGCCACCAGCAGAGCCCCGGGGTTGAGCGGGAGCGGTAATGAGCAGTTCTTC.